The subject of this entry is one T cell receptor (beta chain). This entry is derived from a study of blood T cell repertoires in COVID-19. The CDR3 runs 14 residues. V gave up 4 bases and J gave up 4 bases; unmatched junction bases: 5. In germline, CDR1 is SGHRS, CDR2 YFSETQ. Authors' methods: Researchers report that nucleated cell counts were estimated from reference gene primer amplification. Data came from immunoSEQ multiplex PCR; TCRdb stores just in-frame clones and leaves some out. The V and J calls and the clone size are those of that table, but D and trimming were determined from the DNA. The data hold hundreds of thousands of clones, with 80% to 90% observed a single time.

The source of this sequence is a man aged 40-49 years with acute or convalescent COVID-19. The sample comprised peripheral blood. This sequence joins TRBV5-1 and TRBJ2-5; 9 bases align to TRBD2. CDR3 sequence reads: CASSPSSGAETQYF. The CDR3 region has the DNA TGCGCCAGCAGCCCCTCTAGCGGGGCAGAGACCCAGTACTTC. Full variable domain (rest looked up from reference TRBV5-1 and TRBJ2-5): KAGVTQTPRYLIKTRGQQVTLSCSPISGHRSVSWYQQTPGQGLQFLFEYFSETQRNKGNFPGRFSGRQFSNSRSEMNVSTLELGDSALYLCASSPSSGAETQYFGPGTRLLVL.